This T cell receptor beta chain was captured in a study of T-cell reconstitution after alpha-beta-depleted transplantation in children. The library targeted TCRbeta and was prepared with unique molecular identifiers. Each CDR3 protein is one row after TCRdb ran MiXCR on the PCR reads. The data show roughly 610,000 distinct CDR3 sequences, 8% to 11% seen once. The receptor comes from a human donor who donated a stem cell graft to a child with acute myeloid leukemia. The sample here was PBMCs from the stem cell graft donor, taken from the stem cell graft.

The CDR3 nucleotides read TGCAGCGTTTTAGCGGACACAGATACGCAGTATTTT. This translates into CSVLADTDTQYF. The chain links TRBV29-1 to TRBJ2-3; TRBD2 is a possible D gene (6 bases). The CDR3 loop spans 12 amino acids. Trimming pared 5 bases from V and 2 bases from J, leaving 8 bases between. Germline values: CDR1 SQVTM, CDR2 ANQGSEA.